These 23 T cell receptor beta chains originate from one sample sequenced in a study of brain metastases from non-small cell lung cancer. Method: immunoSEQ multiplex PCR; TCRdb's copy keeps in-frame clones and lacks some. The table shows approximately 1,400 clones, with about 86% occurring only once. The sequencing input was tumor-adjacent normal tissue. The receptors here all came from a donor at least 40 years old with non-small cell lung cancer.

This chain joins TRBV5-4 and TRBJ1-3; a possible D gene is TRBD1 (6 bases). From germline, CDR1 is SGHNT and CDR2 YYREEE (reference sequence). CDR3 size: 13 residues. The CDR3 coding sequence is TGTGTCACCGCGGACAGCTCTGGAAACACCATATATTTT. This sequence encodes CVTADSSGNTIYF. Looking up the rest from reference TRBV5-4 and TRBJ1-3 gives the full variable domain: ETGVTQSPTHLIKTRGQQVTLRCSSQSGHNTVSWYQQALGQGPQFIFQYYREEENGRGNFPPRFSGLQFPNYSSELNVNALELDDSALYLCVTADSSGNTIYFGEGSWLTVV.

V gene TRBV5-1 combines with J gene TRBJ1-1, with TRBD1 identical over 12 bases. Germline CDR1 and CDR2: SGHRS and YFSETQ. Trimming took 1 base from V and 4 from J; bases not matched to a gene: 5. This CDR3 spans 16 amino acids. CDR3 sequence reads: CASSLRPGQGATEAFF. CDR3 sequence (DNA): TGCGCCAGCAGCTTGCGACCGGGACAGGGGGCCACTGAAGCTTTCTTT.

The chain recombines TRBV10-3 with TRBJ1-5; TRBD1 matches 8 bases. CDR1 and CDR2 from the germline V gene are ENHRY and SYGVKD. V was pared by 2 bases and J by 7 bases, with 4 bases of the junction left unmatched. The CDR3 has 14 residues. The CDR3 bases are TGTGCCATCAGTGAGGGGGACAGGCAACAGCCCCAGCATTTT. This encodes CAISEGDRQQPQHF.

This clone was observed a few times. The gene calls are TRBV2 and TRBJ2-3, with TRBD2 identical over 7 bases. The V gene end was trimmed by 3 bases and the J gene end by 3 bases; junction bases not matched to a gene: 9. The CDR3 has 16 amino acids. Per the germline V gene, CDR1 is SNHLY and CDR2 is FYNNEI. The CDR3 bases are TGTGCCAGCAGTGAGGAAGGGAGACTAGCAACAGATACGCAGTATTTT. Its protein is CASSEEGRLATDTQYF.

The rearrangement uses TRBV15 and TRBJ2-7; no reliable D call. The CDR3 consists of 14 residues. Germline CDR1 and CDR2: LNHNV and YYDKDF (reference sequence). Trimming took 0 bases from V and 0 from J, leaving 6 bases between them. The CDR3 here is CATSRDRSSYEQYF. The CDR3, as DNA: TGTGCCACCAGCAGAGATCGGAGCTCCTACGAGCAGTACTTC.

The chain couples TRBV6-5 to TRBJ2-1; D uncertain. This CDR3 contains 13 residues. V was cut by 4 bases and J by 12 bases, with 16 bases left in between. Germline CDR1 MNHEY, CDR2 SVGAGI. The CDR3 DNA follows: TGTGCCAGCAGTTCGACCGTTACAATGACGCAGTTCTTC. Translated: CASSSTVTMTQFF.

The V call is TRBV19, the J call TRBJ1-1; 7 bases agree with TRBD1. V lost 1 base, J lost 3 bases, and 8 bases stayed unmatched. CDR1 LNHDA and CDR2 SQIVND come from the germline V gene (reference sequence). This CDR3 region has 16 residues. The CDR3 sequence is CASSIVTGLSDTEAFF. The CDR3 DNA is TGTGCCAGTAGTATAGTGACAGGGTTGAGTGACACTGAAGCTTTCTTT.

As concerns this clone: Other DNA sequences within the sample encode an identical CDR3. The chain carries TRBV6-4 and TRBJ1-2, with D perhaps matching TRBD1 (5 bases). V lost 8 bases, J lost 4 bases, and 14 bases lay in between. CDR1 and CDR2 (germline): MRHNA, SNTAGT. The CDR3 sequence is 13 residues long. In DNA form, the CDR3 reads TGTGCCAGCCGCGACAGCGGAGGCTATGGCTACACCTTC. Amino acid sequence: CASRDSGGYGYTF.

The chain recombines TRBV7-8 with TRBJ2-3; D perhaps matches TRBD1 (6 bases). This CDR3 is 15 amino acids long. V gave up 5 bases and J gave up 4 bases, with 16 bases separating them. Germline V gene lookup returns CDR1 SGHVS and CDR2 FQNEAQ. The CDR3 sequence: CASSPGARSSDTQYF. CDR3 DNA: TGTGCCAGCAGCCCAGGGGCTAGATCCTCAGATACGCAGTATTTT. The full variable domain, completed using reference TRBV7-8 and TRBJ2-3, is GAGVSQSPRYKVAKRGQDVALRCDPISGHVSLFWYQQALGQGPEFLTYFQNEAQLDKSGLPSDRFFAERPEGSVSTLKIQRTQQEDSAVYLCASSPGARSSDTQYFGPGTRLTVL.

The V call is TRBV18, the J call TRBJ1-5; 9 positions agree with TRBD1. Germline V gene data show CDR1 as KGHSH and CDR2 as LQKENI. J gave up 5 bases and V 4 bases, and 3 bases lay outside the gene matches. CDR3 length: 14 amino acids. CDR3 in DNA: TGTGCCAGCTCACTAACAGGGGGCGATCAGCCCCAGCATTTT. It encodes CASSLTGGDQPQHF.

V and J are TRBV19 and TRBJ2-1; D not certain. The CDR3 contains 13 residues. Germline V gene data show CDR1 as LNHDA and CDR2 as SQIVND (reference sequence). Trimming removed 5 bases from V and 7 bases from J, with 12 bases in between. The CDR3 sequence is CASSPRAGNEQFF. CDR3 in DNA: TGTGCCAGTAGTCCCCGTGCTGGGAATGAGCAGTTCTTC.

This sequence joins TRBV5-1 and TRBJ2-7, with 8 nucleotides matching TRBD1. There are 14 residues in the CDR3. Germline V gene data show CDR1 as SGHRS and CDR2 as YFSETQ. Trimming removed 4 bases from V and 7 bases from J; junction bases left unmatched: 10. The CDR3 DNA is TGCGCCAGCAGCCCCACCGGGACAGGAAGAGAGCAGTACTTC. Translated: CASSPTGTGREQYF. Looking up the rest from reference TRBV5-1 and TRBJ2-7 gives the full variable domain: KAGVTQTPRYLIKTRGQQVTLSCSPISGHRSVSWYQQTPGQGLQFLFEYFSETQRNKGNFPGRFSGRQFSNSRSEMNVSTLELGDSALYLCASSPTGTGREQYFGPGTRLTVT.

This rearrangement joins TRBV18 to TRBJ1-5; no reliable D call. Germline values: CDR1 KGHSH, CDR2 LQKENI. The V and J ends lost 3 bases and 3 bases respectively, with 9 bases between them. The CDR3 length is 14 residues. CDR3 sequence: CASSPDTDNQPQHF. CDR3 coding DNA: TGTGCCAGCTCACCCGACACGGACAATCAGCCCCAGCATTTT.

CDR3 DNA sequence: TGTGCCATCAGTCCGAGCGGAACGAACACCGGGGAGCTGTTTTTT. Its protein product is CAISPSGTNTGELFF. The chain recombines TRBV10-3 with TRBJ2-2; perhaps TRBD2 as D (5 bases). This CDR3 has 15 residues. V was cut by 5 bases and J by 0 bases, with 10 bases left in between. The V gene's germline CDR1 is ENHRY and CDR2 SYGVKD.

The chain joins TRBV28 to TRBJ2-1, with TRBD2 matching over 7 bases. Per germline, CDR1 MDHEN and CDR2 SYDVKM. The CDR3 loop spans 14 amino acids. The V and J ends lost 6 bases and 0 bases, in that order; junction bases with no gene match: 2. In nucleotides, the CDR3 is TGTGCCAGCAGGCGGGAGCCCTCCTACAATGAGCAGTTCTTC. Translated: CASRREPSYNEQFF.

This clone has a single count. The chain has TRBV3-1 (or the pseudogene TRBV3-2) and TRBJ2-7, with D possibly TRBD2 on 6 matching bases. V lost 4 bases, J lost 7 bases, and 11 bases lay in between. The CDR3 contains 12 residues. Per germline, CDR1 LGHDT and CDR2 YNNKEL (reference sequence). CDR3 in DNA: TGTGCCAGCAGCCCGTGGGGGAGGGAGCAGTACTTC. Protein product: CASSPWGREQYF.

In this sample, this clone turned up once. The chain joins TRBV5-1 to TRBJ2-7, with 11 positions matching TRBD2. The CDR3 spans 13 residues. In germline, CDR1 is SGHRS, CDR2 YFSETQ. Losses at the gene ends were 7 bases for V and 7 bases for J; bases not matched to a gene: 7. The chain's CDR3 is CASAWASGREQYF. Here the CDR3 DNA reads TGCGCCAGCGCCTGGGCTAGCGGGAGGGAGCAGTACTTC.

Remarks on this clone: The junction shows a germline mismatch at one end, possibly a read error. The chain is built from TRBV27 and TRBJ2-6, with D unclear. The CDR3 sequence is 15 residues long. The germline CDR1 and CDR2 sequences are MNHEY and SMNVEV (reference sequence). The CDR3 DNA follows: TGTGCCAGCAGTTTAAAGCCCTCTGGGGTCAACGTCCTGACTTTC. It codes for CASSLKPSGVNVLTF.

The rearrangement links TRBV6-6 to TRBJ2-7; 8 positions match TRBD1. J was trimmed by 6 bases and V by 6 bases; bases with no gene match: 10. CDR1 and CDR2 (germline): MNHNY, SVGAGI (reference sequence). The CDR3 spans 14 residues. The CDR3 sequence: CASSLTWQGAEQYF. The CDR3 region has the DNA TGTGCCAGCAGCCTTACGTGGCAGGGGGCCGAGCAGTACTTC.

V gene TRBV28 combines with J gene TRBJ2-1, with 12 bases lining up with TRBD2. Germline V gives CDR1 MDHEN, CDR2 SYDVKM. V lost 6 bases and J lost 5; bases outside the gene matches: 2. There are 14 residues in the CDR3. The CDR3: CASRLAGGNNEQFF. For the CDR3, the DNA is TGTGCCAGCAGACTAGCGGGAGGAAACAATGAGCAGTTCTTC.

The chain links TRBV30 to TRBJ2-2; 11 bases align to TRBD2. Germline V gene data show CDR1 as GTSNPN and CDR2 as SVGIG (reference sequence). The J segment lost 1 base and the V segment lost 4 bases, leaving 5 bases of the junction unmatched. The CDR3 length is 16 residues. The CDR3 region has the DNA TGTGCCTGGACCGTGGGGACTAGCGGGAACACCGGGGAGCTGTTTTTT. This translates into CAWTVGTSGNTGELFF.

V is TRBV6-2 or TRBV6-3 and J is TRBJ2-2; D gene uncertain. Looked up from germline, CDR1 is MNHEY and CDR2 is SVGEGT. V gave up 3 bases and J gave up 7 bases, with 3 bases separating them. This CDR3 contains 11 residues. The CDR3 sequence is CASSYGGELFF. In nucleotides, the CDR3 is TGTGCCAGCAGTTATGGCGGGGAGCTGTTTTTT.

This chain uses TRBV5-4 with TRBJ2-7, with 10 bases identical to TRBD1. The germline gives CDR1 SGHNT, CDR2 YYREEE (reference sequence). V was pared by 4 bases and J by 6 bases, with 7 bases of the junction left unmatched. The CDR3 runs to 14 residues. The CDR3 DNA follows: TGTGCCAGCAGCGGGGGGGACAGGGGTAGCGAGCAGTACTTC. Residues: CASSGGDRGSEQYF.